This paragraph covers one TCR beta chain sequence. Its antigen remains unidentified. This specimen comes from a study of identical twins. Study-wide results and limits: It was cross-sectional statistical analysis, not following the same donors, that the conclusions relied on.

TCRdb re-derived calls from the 5' RACE reads in MiXCR, one entry per CDR3 protein. The table has roughly 250,000 distinct CDR3 sequences, about an eighth seen once. CDR1 is DFQATT, CDR2 SNEGSKA, per germline (reference sequence). Between the trimmed V and J ends, which lost 3 bases and 0 bases, there was a span of 9 bases. This CDR3 has 14 amino acids. The TCR originated in a woman under 30 in good health. The V gene is TRBV20-1, the J gene TRBJ1-5; the D is unclear. The sequenced material came from memory (CD45RO+) T cells sorted from blood. CDR3 sequence reads: CSASRMYSNQPQHF. CDR3 bases: TGCAGTGCTAGTCGGATGTATAGCAATCAGCCCCAGCATTTT.